This paragraph reports one T cell receptor (beta chain). This clonotype was recorded many times. No antigen is known for it. Base-call qualities are not available, and no considerably larger clone is one nucleotide away. The library was prepared using 5' RACE. Sequencing was performed on a NextSeq 500. Unique molecular identifiers were attached to individual cDNA molecules in the TCR library protocol so that sequencing error and PCR bias could be corrected. TCR alpha and beta chains were both sequenced, and the abundances of alpha and beta sequences in each sample were closely correlated with each other. The published analysis was carried out like this. Decombinator V4 was used to annotate the V gene, J gene and CDR3 of the TCR sequences. Expanded TCRs were defined as changing significantly between any two time points under a Poisson model with p below 0.0001. TCR abundances were normalised to the total number of TCRs sequenced per sample and were expressed as counts per million. TRAV1-2 paired with TRAJ12, TRAJ20 or TRAJ33 defined MAIT TCRs, while TRAV10 paired with TRAJ18 defined iNKT TCRs. VDJdb, accessed on 1 November 2021, was searched for TCRs annotated for CMV, EBV and SARS-CoV-2, and TCRs annotated for more than one antigen were excluded. Starting from the raw public reads, TCRdb applied fastp trimming at Q25, assembled clones with MiXCR and retained in-frame beta chains. Identical CDR3 protein sequences are pooled into one entry, listed with their most common genes and DNA. The V and J calls were not made by the authors but by TCRdb's processing. The sample profile shows 55,000 or so distinct CDR3 sequences; around a tenth of them were found once. The biggest ten clones account for about 9.4% of the sample.

This was a case-control study nested in a cohort of healthcare workers in London, UK, who had nasopharyngeal swab PCR tests and blood samples taken every week. Healthcare workers were recruited during the week of the UK lockdown, between 23 and 31 March 2020, and followed weekly for up to roughly 15 weeks. The data are from a study of early T cells in non-severe SARS-CoV-2 infection listed by TCRdb under 2021. For context, the study as a whole: Because TCR sequencing relied on bulk RNA taken from unsorted whole blood, pairing of alpha and beta chains was not possible.

From the germline V gene, CDR1 is SGHVS and CDR2 is FQNEAQ. The V end loses 5 bases and the J end loses 0 bases, and a stretch of 17 bases separates them. Measured from the cysteine to the phenylalanine, the CDR3 is 17 residues long. The sequence is cut down to CDR3 DNA, 51 bases in frame from base 1. Study-wide findings and limitations: VDJdb matching was skewed toward anti-spike CD8 responses and likely underestimated virus-specific expansions by missing private and CD4 specificities.

Sequenced: whole blood. The sequence was collected from an adult who was a healthcare worker with PCR-confirmed SARS-CoV-2 infection or an uninfected control (not recorded which). Recombination connected TRBV7-8 to TRBJ2-4; no confident D gene assignment can be made. The nucleotide sequence is given as TGTGCCAGCAGCCCCCCTTTCCGGAGTTTAGCCAAAAACATTCAGTACTTC. Protein translation: CASSPPFRSLAKNIQYF.